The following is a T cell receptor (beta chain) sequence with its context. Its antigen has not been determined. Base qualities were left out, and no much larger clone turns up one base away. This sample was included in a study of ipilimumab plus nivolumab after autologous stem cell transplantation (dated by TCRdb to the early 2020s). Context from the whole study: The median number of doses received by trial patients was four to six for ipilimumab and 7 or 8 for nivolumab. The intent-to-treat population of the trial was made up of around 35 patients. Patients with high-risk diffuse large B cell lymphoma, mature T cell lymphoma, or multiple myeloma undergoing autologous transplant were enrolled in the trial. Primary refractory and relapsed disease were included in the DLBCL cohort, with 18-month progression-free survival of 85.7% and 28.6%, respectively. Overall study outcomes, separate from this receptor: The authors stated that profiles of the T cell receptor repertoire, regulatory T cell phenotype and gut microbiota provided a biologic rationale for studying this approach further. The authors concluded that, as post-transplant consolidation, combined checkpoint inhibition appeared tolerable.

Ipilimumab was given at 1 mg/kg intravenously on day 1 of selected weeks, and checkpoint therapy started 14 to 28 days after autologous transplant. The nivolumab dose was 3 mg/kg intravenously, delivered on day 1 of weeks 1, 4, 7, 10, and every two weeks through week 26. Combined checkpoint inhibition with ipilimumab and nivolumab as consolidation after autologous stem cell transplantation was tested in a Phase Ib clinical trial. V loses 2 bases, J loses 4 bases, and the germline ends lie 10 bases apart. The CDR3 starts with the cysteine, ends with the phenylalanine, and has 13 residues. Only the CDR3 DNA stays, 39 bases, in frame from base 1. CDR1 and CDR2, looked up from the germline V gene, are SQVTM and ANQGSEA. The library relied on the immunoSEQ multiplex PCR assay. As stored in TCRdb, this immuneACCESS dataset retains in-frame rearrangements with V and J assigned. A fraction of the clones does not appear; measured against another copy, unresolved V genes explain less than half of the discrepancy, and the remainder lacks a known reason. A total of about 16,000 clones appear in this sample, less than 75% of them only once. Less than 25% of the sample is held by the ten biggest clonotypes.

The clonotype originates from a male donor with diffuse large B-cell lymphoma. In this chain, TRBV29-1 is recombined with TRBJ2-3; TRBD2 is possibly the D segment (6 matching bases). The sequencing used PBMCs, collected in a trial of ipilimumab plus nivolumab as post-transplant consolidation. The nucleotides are TGCAGCGTTGAACGGGGGAGAGCAGATACGCAGTATTTT. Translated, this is CSVERGRADTQYF.